This T cell receptor (beta chain) was identified in a study of blood T cell repertoires in COVID-19. Study at large: Acute and convalescent COVID-19 samples came from the United States, Italy and Spain. PBMCs, B-cell-depleted T cells, or T cells provided the cDNA or gDNA that made up the material.

In the original processing: Nucleated cell counts were estimated from reference gene primer amplification. Only in-frame clones appear in the TCRdb table, and some are missing; sequencing was by immunoSEQ multiplex PCR. That table gives V, J and clone size, and the DNA gave D and trimming. The table records some 39,000 clones, more than 65% of them present only once. The CDR3 extends over 14 amino acids. V lost 0 bases and J 6 bases, leaving 6 bases between the germline ends. Germline loops: CDR1 LGHDT, CDR2 YNNKEL (reference sequence). The chain joins TRBV3-1 (or the pseudogene TRBV3-2) to TRBJ1-6; D not resolved. The origin of this receptor is a man aged 80 or over with acute or convalescent COVID-19. Sequenced sample: peripheral blood. CDR3 bases: TGTGCCAGCAGCCAAGATCTCCCTAATTCACCCCTCCACTTT. This encodes CASSQDLPNSPLHF.